These 17 T cell receptor beta chains were all obtained from the same sample, sequenced in a study of shared clonotypes between healthy human individuals. Measured with immunoSEQ multiplex PCR; TCRdb has only the in-frame clones, and not every one. Of 1.6 million or so clones in the sample, roughly 98.5% are singletons; the top ten hold 0.36%. The sequenced sample was naive CD4+ T cells sorted from blood. Described subset: CD45RA+ positively selected. The source of these receptors is a man younger than 45 in good health.

This chain joins TRBV5-4 and TRBJ1-1; D unclear. This CDR3 has 15 amino acids. Germline CDR1 SGHNT, CDR2 YYREEE (reference sequence). The V gene lost 0 bases and the J gene lost 6 bases, with 15 bases spanning the gap. The CDR3, as DNA: TGTGCCAGCAGCTTGGTTCGGGCCGGGGTGTCTGAAGCTTTCTTT. Translation: CASSLVRAGVSEAFF.

The chain combines TRBV19 with TRBJ1-1, with D possibly matching TRBD1 (5 bases). V was cut by 4 bases and J by 1 base, with 13 bases left in between. This CDR3 is built from 15 residues. Germline loops: CDR1 LNHDA, CDR2 SQIVND (reference sequence). CDR3 amino acids: CASSTGTIPNTEAFF. In nucleotides, the CDR3 is TGTGCCAGTAGTACCGGGACTATTCCGAACACTGAAGCTTTCTTT.

V usage is TRBV13 and J usage is TRBJ2-1; D unclear. Trimming shortened V by 1 base and J by 6 bases, and 7 bases separated the two germline ends. This CDR3 spans 13 amino acids. Germline V lookup: CDR1 PRHDT, CDR2 FYEKMQ (reference sequence). CDR3: CASSLVWINEQFF. Here the CDR3 DNA reads TGTGCCAGCAGCTTAGTCTGGATCAATGAGCAGTTCTTC.

The chain couples TRBV11-2 to TRBJ2-1; 7 bases map to TRBD2. This CDR3 spans 14 amino acids. V shed 5 bases and J 12 bases; nucleotides not matched to a gene: 13. The V gene's germline CDR1 is SGHAT and CDR2 FQNNGV. The CDR3 is CASSRAGKGLGQFF. The CDR3 bases are TGTGCCAGCAGCCGAGCGGGAAAAGGACTTGGGCAGTTCTTC.

The V call is TRBV14, the J call TRBJ2-5, with a tentative D call TRBD2 (6 bases). The CDR3 has 16 residues. Germline values: CDR1 SGHDN, CDR2 FVKESK. The ends were cut back, 4 bases at V and 3 bases at J, with 18 bases in the middle. The CDR3 region is CASSPLRWEREETQYF. In nucleotides, the CDR3 is TGTGCCAGCAGCCCGCTGCGGTGGGAGCGGGAAGAGACCCAGTACTTC.

Of note for this clone: Other DNA sequences of this sample code for an identical CDR3. The genes are TRBV5-1 and TRBJ2-7; D is possibly TRBD1 (5 bases). Trimming pared 2 bases from V and 3 bases from J, leaving 6 bases between. Germline CDR1 SGHRS, CDR2 YFSETQ. The CDR3 has 12 residues. Written as DNA, the CDR3 is TGCGCCAGCAGCTTAGGGGACTACGAGCAGTACTTC. Amino acid sequence: CASSLGDYEQYF.

The gene calls are TRBV15 and TRBJ1-1; maybe TRBD1 (6 bases). Trimming left V 6 bases short and J 1 base short, with 9 bases between. CDR1 and CDR2 (germline): LNHNV, YYDKDF (reference sequence). The CDR3 is 13 residues long. CDR3 in amino acids: CATRGGGNTEAFF. CDR3 bases: TGTGCCACCAGAGGGGGAGGGAACACTGAAGCTTTCTTT.

The rearrangement uses TRBV19 and TRBJ1-5; 7 nucleotides match TRBD1. V trimming: 4 bases; J trimming: 7 bases; junction bases outside the gene matches: 7. Germline-derived CDR1 and CDR2 are LNHDA and SQIVND (reference sequence). The CDR3 runs 14 residues. The CDR3 protein is CASSNQGGGQPQHF. The CDR3 DNA follows: TGTGCCAGTAGTAATCAGGGGGGCGGGCAGCCCCAGCATTTT. Using reference TRBV19 and TRBJ1-5 for the parts outside the CDR3, the full variable domain is DGGITQSPKYLFRKEGQNVTLSCEQNLNHDAMYWYRQDPGQGLRLIYYSQIVNDFQKGDIAEGYSVSREKKESFPLTVTSAQKNPTAFYLCASSNQGGGQPQHFGDGTRLSIL.

V usage is TRBV10-3 and J usage is TRBJ2-1; D is tentatively TRBD1 or TRBD2 (5 bases each). The CDR3 has 12 amino acids. The V gene lost 11 bases and the J gene lost 10 bases, with 18 bases spanning the gap. Germline assignment: CDR1 ENHRY and CDR2 SYGVKD. In DNA, the CDR3 is TGTGCCTCACGAGGGGAAATCGGGGAGCAGTTCTTC. Its translation: CASRGEIGEQFF.

Regarding this clone: At one end, the junction sequence differs from germline, possibly due to a read error. This CDR3 reads CASTLMGQSYEQYF. CDR3 bases: TGTGCCAGCACCTTGATGGGGCAGTCCTACGAGCAGTACTTC. The chain has TRBV5-8 and TRBJ2-7, with a tentative D call TRBD1 (5 bases). The CDR3 has 14 amino acids. Germline V CDR1 and CDR2: SGHTS, YDEGEE.

The rearrangement joins TRBV4-1 to TRBJ2-7; tentatively, D is TRBD2 (6 bases). The CDR3 spans 15 residues. CDR1 and CDR2 (germline): MGHRA, YSYEKL. V shed 1 base and J shed 4 bases, with 14 bases lying between them. CDR3 sequence: CASSQVLADIYEQYF. The CDR3 DNA reads TGCGCCAGCAGCCAAGTTTTAGCGGATATTTACGAGCAGTACTTC.

This clone was found once. The chain is built from TRBV27 and TRBJ2-7, with D possibly being TRBD2 (6 bases). There are 18 residues in the CDR3. Germline CDR1 reads MNHEY; CDR2 reads SMNVEV (reference sequence). Trimming removed 6 bases from V and 1 base from J, with 25 bases in between. This CDR3 reads CASSRDSAQPSFSYEQYF. CDR3 sequence (DNA): TGTGCCAGCAGCCGGGACTCAGCCCAGCCGTCTTTTTCCTACGAGCAGTACTTC.

This sequence joins TRBV29-1 and TRBJ2-5; D not resolved. V was clipped by 6 bases and J by 0 bases, with 8 bases between them. This CDR3 spans 12 amino acids. Germline CDR1 is SQVTM and CDR2 is ANQGSEA. CDR3 sequence: CSVYPHQETQYF. CDR3 coding DNA: TGCAGCGTGTATCCCCACCAAGAGACCCAGTACTTC.

The V and J genes are TRBV25-1 and TRBJ2-1, with 7 bases fitting TRBD1. Per germline, CDR1 MGHDK and CDR2 SYGVNS. This CDR3 region has 14 residues. The V segment lost 6 bases and the J segment 3 bases; nucleotides outside the gene matches: 5. This CDR3 is CASSVTGDYNEQFF. The CDR3 nucleotides are TGTGCCAGCAGCGTAACAGGGGACTACAATGAGCAGTTCTTC.

The rearrangement uses TRBV30 and TRBJ1-2, with a possible D match to TRBD1 (5 bases). Trimming took 4 bases from V and 0 from J, leaving 12 bases between them. Germline CDR1 is GTSNPN and CDR2 is SVGIG (reference sequence). The CDR3 totals 14 residues. Written as DNA, the CDR3 is TGTGCCTGGACCAGGGACGTGACTAACTATGGCTACACCTTC. Translated, it gives CAWTRDVTNYGYTF.

This sequence joins TRBV11-3 and TRBJ2-1, with unresolved D. In germline, CDR1 is SGHNT, CDR2 YENEEA. V was cut by 5 bases and J by 0 bases, with 5 bases left in between. The CDR3 is made up of 13 amino acids. CDR3 region: CASSGSSYNEQFF. The CDR3 DNA is TGTGCCAGCAGCGGCAGCTCCTACAATGAGCAGTTCTTC.

This chain uses TRBV7-2 with TRBJ1-4; 7 nucleotides line up with TRBD1. In germline, CDR1 is SGHTA, CDR2 FQGNSA. This CDR3 has 14 residues. The J segment lost 7 bases and the V segment lost 5 bases, leaving 7 bases of the junction unmatched. The chain's CDR3 is CASSLNRGLEKLFF. CDR3 coding DNA: TGTGCCAGCAGCCTCAACAGGGGACTTGAAAAACTGTTTTTT.